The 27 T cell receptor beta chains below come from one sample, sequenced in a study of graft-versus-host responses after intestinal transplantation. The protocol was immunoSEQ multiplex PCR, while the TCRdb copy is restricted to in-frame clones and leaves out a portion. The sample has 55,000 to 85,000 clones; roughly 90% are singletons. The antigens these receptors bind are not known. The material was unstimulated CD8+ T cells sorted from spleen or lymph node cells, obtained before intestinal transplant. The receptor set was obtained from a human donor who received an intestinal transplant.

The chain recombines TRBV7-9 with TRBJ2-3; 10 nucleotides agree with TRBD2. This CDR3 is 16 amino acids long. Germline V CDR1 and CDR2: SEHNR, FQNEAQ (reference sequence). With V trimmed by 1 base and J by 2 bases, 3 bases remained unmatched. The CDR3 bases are TGTGCCAGCAGCTTAGGTAGCGGGGGGACCACAGATACGCAGTATTTT. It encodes CASSLGSGGTTDTQYF. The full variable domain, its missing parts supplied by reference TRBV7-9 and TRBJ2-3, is DTGVSQNPRHKITKRGQNVTFRCDPISEHNRLYWYRQTLGQGPEFLTYFQNEAQLEKSRLLSDRFSAERPKGSFSTLEIQRTEQGDSAMYLCASSLGSGGTTDTQYFGPGTRLTVL.

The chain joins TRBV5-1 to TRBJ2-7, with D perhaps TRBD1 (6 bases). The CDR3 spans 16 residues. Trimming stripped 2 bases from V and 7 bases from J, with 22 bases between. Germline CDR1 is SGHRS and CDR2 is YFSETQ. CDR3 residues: CASSFGPGTQTGEQYF. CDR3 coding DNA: TGCGCCAGCAGCTTTGGTCCCGGGACACAAACTGGTGAGCAGTACTTC.

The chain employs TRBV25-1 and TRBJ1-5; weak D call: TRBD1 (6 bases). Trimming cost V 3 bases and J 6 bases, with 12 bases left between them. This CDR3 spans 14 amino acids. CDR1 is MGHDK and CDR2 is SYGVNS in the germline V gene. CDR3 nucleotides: TGTGCCAGCAGTGAGCGGACAGCAGCTCAGCCCCAGCATTTT. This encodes CASSERTAAQPQHF.

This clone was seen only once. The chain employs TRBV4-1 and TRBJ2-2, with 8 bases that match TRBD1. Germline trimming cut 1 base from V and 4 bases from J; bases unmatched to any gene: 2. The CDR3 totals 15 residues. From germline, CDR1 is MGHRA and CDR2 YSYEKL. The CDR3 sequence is CASSQGTGSTGELFF. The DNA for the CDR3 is TGCGCCAGCAGCCAAGGGACAGGGTCCACCGGGGAGCTGTTTTTT.

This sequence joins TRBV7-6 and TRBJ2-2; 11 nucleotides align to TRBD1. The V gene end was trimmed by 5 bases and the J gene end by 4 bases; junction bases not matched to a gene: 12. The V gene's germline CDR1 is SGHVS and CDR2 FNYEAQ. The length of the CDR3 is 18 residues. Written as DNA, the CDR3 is TGTGCCAGCAGCCCCCGGACAGGGGGCGAAGTCCCCACCGGGGAGCTGTTTTTT. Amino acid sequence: CASSPRTGGEVPTGELFF.

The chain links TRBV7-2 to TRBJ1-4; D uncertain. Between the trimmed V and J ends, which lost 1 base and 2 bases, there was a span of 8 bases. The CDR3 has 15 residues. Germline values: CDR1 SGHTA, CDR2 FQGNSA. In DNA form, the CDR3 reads TGTGCCAGCAGCTTAGATCCCGGTACTAATGAAAAACTGTTTTTT. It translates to CASSLDPGTNEKLFF.

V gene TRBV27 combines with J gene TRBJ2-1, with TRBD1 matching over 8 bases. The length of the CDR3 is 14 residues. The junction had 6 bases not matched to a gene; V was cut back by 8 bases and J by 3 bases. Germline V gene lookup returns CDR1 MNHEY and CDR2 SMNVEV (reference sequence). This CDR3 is CASQTTGDYNEQFF. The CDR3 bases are TGTGCCAGCCAAACGACAGGGGACTACAATGAGCAGTTCTTC.

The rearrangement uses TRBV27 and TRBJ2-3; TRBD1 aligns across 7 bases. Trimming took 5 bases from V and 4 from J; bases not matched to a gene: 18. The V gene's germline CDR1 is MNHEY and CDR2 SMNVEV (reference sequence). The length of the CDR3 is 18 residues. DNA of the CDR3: TGTGCCAGCAGTCCCCAATTTGGGGCAGGGGGTGAGGCAGATACGCAGTATTTT. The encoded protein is CASSPQFGAGGEADTQYF.

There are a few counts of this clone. CDR3 bases: TGTGCCAGCAGCTTAGCGCAGAGACACTACGAGCAGTACTTC. This sequence encodes CASSLAQRHYEQYF. The rearrangement links TRBV7-9 to TRBJ2-7; D is uncertain. This CDR3 contains 14 residues. Germline CDR1 reads SEHNR; CDR2 reads FQNEAQ (reference sequence). Trimming took 0 bases from V and 3 from J, leaving 9 bases between them. Based on the CDR3 plus reference TRBV7-9 and TRBJ2-7, the full variable domain is DTGVSQNPRHKITKRGQNVTFRCDPISEHNRLYWYRQTLGQGPEFLTYFQNEAQLEKSRLLSDRFSAERPKGSFSTLEIQRTEQGDSAMYLCASSLAQRHYEQYFGPGTRLTVT.

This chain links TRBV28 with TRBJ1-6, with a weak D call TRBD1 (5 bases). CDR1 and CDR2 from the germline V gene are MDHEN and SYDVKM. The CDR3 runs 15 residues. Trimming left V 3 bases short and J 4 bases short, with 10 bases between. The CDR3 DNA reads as TGTGCCAGCAGTTTCTACGGACATTATAATTCACCCCTCCACTTT. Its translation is CASSFYGHYNSPLHF.

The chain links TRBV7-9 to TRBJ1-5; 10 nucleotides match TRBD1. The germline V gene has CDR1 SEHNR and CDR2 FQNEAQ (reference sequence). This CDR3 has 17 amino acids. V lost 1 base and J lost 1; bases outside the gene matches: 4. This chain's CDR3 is CASSLGPGQGSNQPQHF. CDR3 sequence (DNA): TGTGCCAGCAGCTTAGGCCCGGGACAGGGGAGCAATCAGCCCCAGCATTTT.

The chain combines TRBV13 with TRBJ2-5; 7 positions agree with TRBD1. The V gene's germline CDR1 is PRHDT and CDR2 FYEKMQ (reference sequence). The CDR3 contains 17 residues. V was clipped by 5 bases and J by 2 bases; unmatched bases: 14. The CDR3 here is CASSPRPSGTAQETQYF. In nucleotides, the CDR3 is TGTGCCAGCAGCCCTAGACCATCCGGGACAGCACAAGAGACCCAGTACTTC.

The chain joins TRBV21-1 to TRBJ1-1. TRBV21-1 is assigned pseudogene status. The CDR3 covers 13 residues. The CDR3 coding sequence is TGTGCCAGCAGCAACGGGGGGAAGACTGAAGCTTTCTTT. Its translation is CASSNGGKTEAFF.

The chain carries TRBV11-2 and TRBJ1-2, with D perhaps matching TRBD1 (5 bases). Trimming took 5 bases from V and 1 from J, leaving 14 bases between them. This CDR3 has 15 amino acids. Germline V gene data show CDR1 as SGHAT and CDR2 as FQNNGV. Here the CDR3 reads CASSAFWGDNYGYTF. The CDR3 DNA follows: TGTGCCAGCAGCGCCTTTTGGGGGGATAACTATGGCTACACCTTC.

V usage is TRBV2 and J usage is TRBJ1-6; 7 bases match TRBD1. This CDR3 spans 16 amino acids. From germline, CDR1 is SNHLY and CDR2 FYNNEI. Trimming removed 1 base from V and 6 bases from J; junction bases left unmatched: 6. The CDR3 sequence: CASSEGRQGSNSPLHF. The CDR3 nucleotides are TGTGCCAGCAGTGAAGGGCGACAGGGCTCTAATTCACCCCTCCACTTT.

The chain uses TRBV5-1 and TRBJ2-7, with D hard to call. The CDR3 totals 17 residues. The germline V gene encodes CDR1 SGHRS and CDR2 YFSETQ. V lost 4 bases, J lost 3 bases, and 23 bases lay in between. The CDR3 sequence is CASSKRWPGGKNYEQYF. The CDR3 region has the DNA TGCGCCAGCAGCAAGAGGTGGCCTGGCGGTAAAAACTACGAGCAGTACTTC.

CDR3 region: CSVEEFGTGEVDGYTF. The CDR3 DNA reads TGCAGCGTTGAAGAATTCGGGACAGGGGAGGTGGATGGCTACACCTTC. The chain joins TRBV29-1 to TRBJ1-2; 10 nucleotides agree with TRBD1. With V trimmed by 0 bases and J by 6 bases, 10 bases remained unmatched. Germline CDR1 reads SQVTM; CDR2 reads ANQGSEA. CDR3 size: 16 residues.

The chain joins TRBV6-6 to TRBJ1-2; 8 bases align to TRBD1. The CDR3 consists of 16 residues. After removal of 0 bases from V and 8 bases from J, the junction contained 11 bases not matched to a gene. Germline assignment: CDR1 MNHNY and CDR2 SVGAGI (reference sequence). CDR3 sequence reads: CASSYSPTGAVQGYTF. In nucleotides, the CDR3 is TGTGCCAGCAGTTACTCTCCGACAGGGGCCGTCCAAGGCTACACCTTC.

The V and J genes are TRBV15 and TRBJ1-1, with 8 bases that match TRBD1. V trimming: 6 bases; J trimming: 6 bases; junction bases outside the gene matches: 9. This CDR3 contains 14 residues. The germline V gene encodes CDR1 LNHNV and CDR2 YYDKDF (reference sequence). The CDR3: CATREDREFAEAFF. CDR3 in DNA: TGTGCCACCAGAGAGGACAGGGAATTCGCTGAAGCTTTCTTT.

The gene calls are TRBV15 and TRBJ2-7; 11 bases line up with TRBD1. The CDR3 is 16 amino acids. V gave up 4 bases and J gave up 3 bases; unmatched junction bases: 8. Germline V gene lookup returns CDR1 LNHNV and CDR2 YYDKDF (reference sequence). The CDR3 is CATSTPDRGHIYEQYF. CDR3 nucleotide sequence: TGTGCCACCAGCACCCCGGACAGGGGGCATATCTACGAGCAGTACTTC. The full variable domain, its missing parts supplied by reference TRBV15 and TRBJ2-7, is DAMVIQNPRYQVTQFGKPVTLSCSQTLNHNVMYWYQQKSSQAPKLLFHYYDKDFNNEADTPDNFQSRRPNTSFCFLDIRSPGLGDTAMYLCATSTPDRGHIYEQYFGPGTRLTVT.

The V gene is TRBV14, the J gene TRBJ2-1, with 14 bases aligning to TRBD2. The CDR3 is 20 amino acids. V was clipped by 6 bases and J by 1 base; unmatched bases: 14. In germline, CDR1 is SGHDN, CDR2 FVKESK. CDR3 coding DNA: TGTGCCAGCAGTAGGGGGGTGGGACTAGCGGGAGAAGGATCCTACAATGAGCAGTTCTTC. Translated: CASSRGVGLAGEGSYNEQFF.

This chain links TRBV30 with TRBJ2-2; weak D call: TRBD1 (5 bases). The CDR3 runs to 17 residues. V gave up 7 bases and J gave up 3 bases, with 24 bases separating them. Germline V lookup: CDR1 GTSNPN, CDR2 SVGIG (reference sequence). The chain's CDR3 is CASKSATVGRYTGELFF. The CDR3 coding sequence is TGTGCCTCGAAGAGCGCGACAGTTGGACGATACACCGGGGAGCTGTTTTTT.

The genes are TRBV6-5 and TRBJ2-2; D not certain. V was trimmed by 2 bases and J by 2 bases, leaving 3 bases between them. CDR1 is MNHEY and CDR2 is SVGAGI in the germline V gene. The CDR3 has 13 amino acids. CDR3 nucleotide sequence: TGTGCCAGCAGTTACCAAAACACCGGGGAGCTGTTTTTT. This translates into CASSYQNTGELFF.

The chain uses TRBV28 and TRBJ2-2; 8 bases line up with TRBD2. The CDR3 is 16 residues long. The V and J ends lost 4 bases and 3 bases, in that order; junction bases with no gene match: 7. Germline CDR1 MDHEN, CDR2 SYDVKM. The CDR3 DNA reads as TGTGCCAGCAGTTATAGCGGGGAGTACTACACCGGGGAGCTGTTTTTT. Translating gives CASSYSGEYYTGELFF.

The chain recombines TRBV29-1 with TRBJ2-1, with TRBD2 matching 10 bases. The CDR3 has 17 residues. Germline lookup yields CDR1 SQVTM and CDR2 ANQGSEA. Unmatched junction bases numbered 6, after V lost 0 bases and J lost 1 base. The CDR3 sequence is CSVEDISGRISYNEQFF. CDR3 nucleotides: TGCAGCGTTGAAGATATTAGCGGGAGGATTTCCTACAATGAGCAGTTCTTC.

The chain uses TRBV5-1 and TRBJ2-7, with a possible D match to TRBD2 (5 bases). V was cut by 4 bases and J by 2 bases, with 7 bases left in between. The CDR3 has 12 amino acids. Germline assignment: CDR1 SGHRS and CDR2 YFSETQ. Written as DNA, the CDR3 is TGCGCCAGCAGCGGGAGTGCCTACGAGCAGTACTTC. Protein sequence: CASSGSAYEQYF.

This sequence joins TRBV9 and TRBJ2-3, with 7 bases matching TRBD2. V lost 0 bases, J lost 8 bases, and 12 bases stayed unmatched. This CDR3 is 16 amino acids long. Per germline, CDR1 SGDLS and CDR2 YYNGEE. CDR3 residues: CASSVGSGRQLGTQYF. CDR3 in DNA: TGTGCCAGCAGCGTAGGTAGCGGGCGCCAGTTAGGTACGCAGTATTTT. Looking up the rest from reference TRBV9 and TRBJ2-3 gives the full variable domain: DSGVTQTPKHLITATGQRVTLRCSPRSGDLSVYWYQQSLDQGLQFLIQYYNGEERAKGNILERFSAQQFPDLHSELNLSSLELGDSALYFCASSVGSGRQLGTQYFGPGTRLTVL.